The next 32 T cell receptor beta chains were all read from a single sample in a study of T cells in Graves' hyperthyroidism and ophthalmopathy. From RNA transcripts, TCR beta CDR3 regions were amplified. Primed by the HTBI set, a first-round RT-PCR was run on the TCR CDR3. TCRdb re-called the multiplex PCR reads with MiXCR, one entry per CDR3 protein. The repertoire holds almost 500,000 distinct CDR3 sequences, with about 22% as singletons. The sample was blood. The receptors shown here come from a woman in her 70s with Graves' ophthalmopathy.

At least ten counts were recorded for this clonotype. This chain joins TRBV20-1 and TRBJ2-7; a weak D match, TRBD1 (5 bases). Germline CDR1 DFQATT, CDR2 SNEGSKA (reference sequence). Trimming removed 5 bases at V and 1 base at J, with 15 bases between. The length of the CDR3 is 14 residues. The CDR3 is CSAGTPTGSYEQYF. The CDR3 DNA reads as TGCAGTGCTGGTACGCCAACAGGTTCCTACGAGCAGTACTTC.

This clonotype is a singleton in its sample. This sequence joins TRBV20-1 and TRBJ2-7, with D perhaps TRBD2 (6 bases). Germline CDR1 is DFQATT and CDR2 is SNEGSKA (reference sequence). The CDR3 length is 14 residues. For the CDR3, the DNA is TGCAAGCCGGGACTCGAACTCGGGAACTACGAGCAGTACTTC. The encoded protein is CKPGLELGNYEQYF.

V gene TRBV24-1 combines with J gene TRBJ2-1, with TRBD2 identical over 10 bases. V lost 4 bases, J lost 7 bases, and 9 bases stayed unmatched. The CDR3 extends over 16 amino acids. Germline V gives CDR1 KGHDR, CDR2 SFDVKD. This CDR3 reads CATSDPIAGGRNEQFF. DNA of the CDR3: TGTGCCACCAGTGACCCGATAGCGGGAGGTCGAAATGAGCAGTTCTTC.

At least ten counts were recorded for this clonotype. The chain uses TRBV20-1 and TRBJ2-1; 11 nucleotides match TRBD2. Germline assignment: CDR1 DFQATT and CDR2 SNEGSKA (reference sequence). This CDR3 has 14 amino acids. V lost 6 bases to trimming and J lost 4 bases; unmatched junction nucleotides: 5. The CDR3 DNA follows: TGCAGTGCGTCGGGGACTAGCGGTTACAATGAGCAGTTCTTC. Residues: CSASGTSGYNEQFF.

The chain is built from TRBV6-1 and TRBJ2-1, with 11 bases fitting TRBD2. The CDR3 consists of 15 residues. Per the germline V gene, CDR1 is MNHNS and CDR2 is SASEGT. Germline trimming cut 6 bases from V and 7 bases from J; bases unmatched to any gene: 8. This CDR3 is CASRSLAGEGNEQFF. CDR3 nucleotide sequence: TGTGCCAGCAGGTCACTAGCGGGAGAGGGTAATGAGCAGTTCTTC.

This clonotype has ten or more counts. The rearrangement joins TRBV27 to TRBJ1-1, with D possibly matching TRBD1 (6 bases). From germline, CDR1 is MNHEY and CDR2 SMNVEV (reference sequence). The CDR3 contains 14 residues. The V and J ends lost 5 bases and 2 bases respectively, with 12 bases between them. CDR3 in amino acids: CASSTGFPNTEAFF. CDR3 sequence (DNA): TGTGCCAGCAGTACAGGGTTCCCTAACACTGAAGCTTTCTTT.

The gene calls are TRBV10-3 and TRBJ2-1; the D gene is possibly TRBD1 (7 bases). V was pared by 0 bases and J by 8 bases, with 17 bases between. This CDR3 contains 16 residues. Germline V gives CDR1 ENHRY, CDR2 SYGVKD. CDR3 sequence reads: CAISESKGRGADEQFF. DNA for the CDR3: TGTGCCATCAGTGAGTCTAAGGGCAGGGGGGCGGATGAGCAGTTCTTC.

Written as DNA, the CDR3 is TGTGCCAGCAGCTTAGAGCAGGGCTCCTACAATGAGCAGTTCTTC. Translation gives CASSLEQGSYNEQFF. The chain is built from TRBV7-9 and TRBJ2-1, with D possibly matching TRBD1 (5 bases). The germline V gene encodes CDR1 SEHNR and CDR2 FQNEAQ (reference sequence). This CDR3 spans 15 amino acids. V lost 1 base to trimming and J lost 0 bases, with 7 bases between them.

V is TRBV25-1 and J is TRBJ2-7; D tentatively reads TRBD1 or TRBD2 (5 bases each). V lost 1 base, J lost 5 bases, and 9 bases lay in between. This CDR3 comprises 13 residues. Germline V gives CDR1 MGHDK, CDR2 SYGVNS. The CDR3 DNA reads as TGTGCCAGCAGTGAATTTTGGGACGACGAGCAGTACTTC. This gives the protein CASSEFWDDEQYF.

V is TRBV5-1 and J is TRBJ2-1; 9 bases are shared with TRBD2. V trimming: 1 base; J trimming: 7 bases; junction bases outside the gene matches: 3. Germline loops: CDR1 SGHRS, CDR2 YFSETQ. This CDR3 is 14 amino acids long. The CDR3 sequence is CASSLPSGMNEQFF. DNA of the CDR3: TGCGCCAGCAGCTTGCCTAGCGGGATGAATGAGCAGTTCTTC.

The chain joins TRBV3-1 to TRBJ2-3; D is uncertain. Deletions cut 1 base from V and 7 bases from J, with 3 bases between. Germline assignment: CDR1 LGHDT and CDR2 YNNKEL (reference sequence). The length of the CDR3 is 11 residues. The CDR3 spells CASSQVNTQYF. Here the CDR3 DNA reads TGTGCCAGCAGCCAAGTAAATACGCAGTATTTT.

This chain links TRBV4-2 with TRBJ2-1; D possibly uses TRBD1 or TRBD2 (6 bases each). The CDR3 length is 16 residues. Germline V lookup: CDR1 LGHNA, CDR2 YNFKEQ. With 4 bases removed from V and 2 bases from J, the gap between germline ends came to 15 bases. CDR3 residues: CASSPLEGGPYNEQFF. CDR3 DNA: TGTGCCAGCAGCCCTTTGGAGGGGGGCCCCTACAATGAGCAGTTCTTC.

This clonotype has a handful of counts. The CDR3 loop is CSASSSSADLNADTQYF. The CDR3 nucleotides are TGCAGTGCTAGTTCTTCTTCTGCGGACCTCAACGCTGATACGCAGTATTTT. This chain joins TRBV20-1 and TRBJ2-3; D gene ambiguous. V lost 3 bases and J 6 bases, leaving 25 bases between the germline ends. Per germline, CDR1 DFQATT and CDR2 SNEGSKA (reference sequence). The CDR3 is made up of 17 amino acids.

This clonotype was seen ten or more times. The chain is built from TRBV6-1 and TRBJ1-1, with D hard to call. The V gene lost 3 bases and the J gene lost 4 bases, with 6 bases spanning the gap. The CDR3 is 12 amino acids. Germline CDR1 is MNHNS and CDR2 is SASEGT. CDR3 DNA: TGTGCCAGCAGTGACCATCTCACTGAAGCTTTCTTT. Amino acids: CASSDHLTEAFF.

This clonotype was counted only a few times. This rearrangement joins TRBV28 to TRBJ2-7; 10 positions agree with TRBD2. Germline loops: CDR1 MDHEN, CDR2 SYDVKM. The CDR3 has 13 amino acids. Losses at the gene ends were 8 bases for V and 6 bases for J; bases not matched to a gene: 7. DNA for the CDR3: TGTGCCAGCTTAAGCGGGAGGGCCTTCGAGCAGTACTTC. It codes for CASLSGRAFEQYF.

This chain connects TRBV18 to TRBJ2-4; D perhaps matches TRBD1 (5 bases). CDR3 size: 12 residues. Germline CDR1 is KGHSH and CDR2 is LQKENI. The CDR3 protein is CGQTLAKNIQYF. The CDR3 region has the DNA TGTGGACAGACGCTAGCCAAAAACATTCAGTACTTC.

Concerning this clonotype: Possible read error: a much larger clone is one base away. The rearrangement links TRBV6-1 to TRBJ2-6, with D possibly being TRBD1 (6 bases). The germline V gene encodes CDR1 MNHNS and CDR2 SASEGT. The CDR3 runs 13 residues. Trimming removed 10 bases at V and 0 bases at J, with 7 bases between. The CDR3 sequence is CANRVSGANVLTF. The CDR3 DNA follows: TGTGCCAACAGGGTCTCTGGGGCCAACGTCCTGACTTTC.

This clonotype was seen at least ten times. The rearrangement uses TRBV12-3 or TRBV12-4 and TRBJ1-1; no definite D call. The CDR3 extends over 14 amino acids. V shed 7 bases and J shed 0 bases, with 12 bases lying between them. DNA for the CDR3: TGTGCCAGCACCCCGCCGGGAATGAACACTGAAGCTTTCTTT. Its protein is CASTPPGMNTEAFF.

The chain is built from TRBV7-2 and TRBJ1-2; 8 nucleotides line up with TRBD1. Germline-derived CDR1 and CDR2 are SGHTA and FQGNSA. V was clipped by 3 bases and J by 2 bases; unmatched bases: 5. The CDR3 extends over 15 amino acids. In DNA, the CDR3 is TGTGCCAGCAGCTTGGGGGACAGGCTCAACTATGGCTACACCTTC. Residues: CASSLGDRLNYGYTF.

This clonotype was detected ten times or more. The genes are TRBV11-1 and TRBJ2-1; tentative D call: TRBD2 (6 bases). CDR1 is SGHAT, CDR2 FQDESV, per germline (reference sequence). V shed 1 base and J shed 10 bases, with 17 bases lying between them. The CDR3 contains 15 residues. The CDR3 sequence is CASSLVAGEAGEQFF. In DNA form, the CDR3 reads TGTGCCAGCAGCTTAGTCGCAGGTGAAGCGGGCGAGCAGTTCTTC.

This clonotype was observed many times. The J gene is TRBJ1-2, the V gene TRBV30; TRBD1 is a possible D gene (6 bases). V was pared by 3 bases and J by 2 bases, with 13 bases between. CDR1 and CDR2 (germline): GTSNPN, SVGIG (reference sequence). This CDR3 is built from 14 residues. CDR3 region: CAWSTGRANYGYTF. The CDR3 DNA reads TGTGCCTGGAGCACAGGGCGTGCGAACTATGGCTACACCTTC.

This clonotype has a single count. One end of the junction does not line up with germline, which may come from a read error. The rearrangement uses TRBV2 and TRBJ1-4; 9 bases fit TRBD1. This CDR3 has 15 residues. The germline V gene encodes CDR1 SNHLY and CDR2 FYNNEI. The CDR3 loop reads CASRQTGGSGEKLCF. The CDR3, as DNA: TGTGCCAGCAGGCAAACAGGGGGCTCAGGCGAAAAACTGTGTTTT. The full variable domain, in which reference TRBV2 and TRBJ1-4 provide the parts outside the CDR3, is EPEVTQTPSHQVTQMGQEVILRCVPISNHLYFYWYRQILGQKVEFLVSFYNNEISEKSEIFDDQFSVERPDGSNFTLKIRSTKLEDSAMYFCASRQTGGSGEKLCFGSGTQLSVL.

This clonotype turned up a few times. The CDR3 sequence: CASSSSGRASNEQFF. The CDR3 nucleotides read TGTGCCAGTAGTTCTAGCGGGAGGGCCAGCAATGAGCAGTTCTTC. This chain links TRBV19 with TRBJ2-1; TRBD2 aligns across 12 bases. This CDR3 is built from 15 residues. Germline CDR1 is LNHDA and CDR2 is SQIVND (reference sequence). The V gene end was trimmed by 5 bases and the J gene end by 6 bases; junction bases not matched to a gene: 5.

The rearrangement joins TRBV2 to TRBJ1-1; D not resolved. CDR3 length equals 13 residues. Germline values: CDR1 SNHLY, CDR2 FYNNEI. Between the trimmed V and J ends, which lost 8 bases and 1 base, there was a span of 11 bases. CDR3 residues: CASRGIGNTEAFF. The CDR3 bases are TGTGCCAGCCGGGGTATCGGGAACACTGAAGCTTTCTTT.

The CDR3 loop reads CSVVGTSGSYEQYF. CDR3 nucleotide sequence: TGCAGCGTTGTGGGCACTAGCGGGAGCTACGAGCAGTACTTC. The chain links TRBV29-1 to TRBJ2-7; the match to TRBD2 covers 11 bases. V was pared by 4 bases and J by 3 bases, with 5 bases of the junction left unmatched. The CDR3 runs 14 residues. Germline V gives CDR1 SQVTM, CDR2 ANQGSEA.

As regards this clonotype: A much bigger clone sits one base away, suggesting this may be a read error. V is TRBV28 and J is TRBJ2-1; no clear D gene. V lost 6 bases to trimming and J lost 4 bases, with 4 bases between them. In germline, CDR1 is MDHEN, CDR2 SYDVKM. This CDR3 is built from 11 residues. CDR3 sequence: CASRWYNEQFF. The DNA of the CDR3 is TGTGCCAGCAGGTGGTACAATGAGCAGTTCTTC.

The rearrangement uses TRBV6-2 or TRBV6-3 and TRBJ2-3; 9 bases are a match to TRBD1. From germline, CDR1 is MNHEY and CDR2 SVGEGT. The V gene end was trimmed by 7 bases and the J gene end by 2 bases; junction bases not matched to a gene: 4. The CDR3 runs to 14 residues. The CDR3 nucleotides read TGTGCCAGCACCTGGGACAGGGTCACAGATACGCAGTATTTT. Translation gives CASTWDRVTDTQYF.

This rearrangement joins TRBV7-2 to TRBJ2-1; 8 bases line up with TRBD2. The ends lost 6 bases at V and 8 bases at J; junction bases unmatched: 9. The CDR3 is made up of 14 amino acids. Germline V lookup: CDR1 SGHTA, CDR2 FQGNSA. Here the CDR3 reads CASSQVAGGHEQFF. The DNA of the CDR3 is TGTGCCAGCAGTCAAGTGGCGGGAGGCCATGAGCAGTTCTTC. Full variable domain (outside the CDR3, taken from reference TRBV7-2 and TRBJ2-1): GAGVSQSPSNKVTEKGKDVELRCDPISGHTALYWYRQSLGQGLEFLIYFQGNSAPDKSGLPSDRFSAERTGGSVSTLTIQRTQQEDSAVYLCASSQVAGGHEQFFGPGTRLTVL.

This clonotype was counted a few times. J is TRBJ2-3 and V is TRBV7-3; D unclear. Germline V gives CDR1 SGHTA, CDR2 FQGTGA. The germline V and J ends were trimmed by 5 bases and 11 bases, with 17 bases remaining between them. The CDR3 contains 13 residues. The CDR3 nucleotides read TGTGCCAGCAGCGCCGCCCAATCCCATAAGCAGTATTTT. Its protein is CASSAAQSHKQYF.

This clonotype was picked up a small number of times. The V and J genes are TRBV7-3 and TRBJ2-7, with D possibly matching TRBD2 (6 bases). The germline CDR1 and CDR2 sequences are SGHTA and FQGTGA. CDR3 size: 13 residues. V was shortened by 2 bases and J by 6 bases, with 11 bases between the two germline ends. The chain's CDR3 is CASSLYMGGEQYF. The CDR3 bases are TGTGCCAGCAGCTTATACATGGGAGGCGAGCAGTACTTC. Combining the CDR3 with reference TRBV7-3 and TRBJ2-7 gives the whole variable domain GAGVSQTPSNKVTEKGKYVELRCDPISGHTALYWYRQSLGQGPEFLIYFQGTGAADDSGLPNDRFFAVRPEGSVSTLKIQRTERGDSAVYLCASSLYMGGEQYFGPGTRLTVT.

This clonotype was counted ten times or more. The J gene is TRBJ2-1, the V gene TRBV11-2, with unresolved D. The length of the CDR3 is 13 residues. Looked up from germline, CDR1 is SGHAT and CDR2 is FQNNGV. V was cut by 2 bases and J by 6 bases, with 8 bases left in between. Here the CDR3 reads CASSLNARNEQFF. The CDR3, as DNA: TGTGCCAGCAGCTTAAATGCACGCAATGAGCAGTTCTTC.

This clonotype was counted only a few times. V is TRBV19 and J is TRBJ2-6; the D gene is possibly TRBD2 (6 bases). V was cut by 6 bases and J by 4 bases, with 13 bases left in between. The CDR3 runs 15 residues. CDR1 is LNHDA, CDR2 SQIVND, per germline (reference sequence). The CDR3 reads CASREGDLGANVLTF. The DNA of the CDR3 is TGTGCCAGTAGGGAGGGAGACCTCGGGGCCAACGTCCTGACTTTC.